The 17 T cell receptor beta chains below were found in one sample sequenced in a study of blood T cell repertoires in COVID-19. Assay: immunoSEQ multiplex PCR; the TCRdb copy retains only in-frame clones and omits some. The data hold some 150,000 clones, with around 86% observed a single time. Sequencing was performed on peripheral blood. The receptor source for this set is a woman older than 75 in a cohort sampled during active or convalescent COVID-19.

The CDR3 DNA is TGTGCCAGCAGTATACGGGACAGGAGGGTCTCTGGCTACACCTTC. Translating gives CASSIRDRRVSGYTF. This sequence joins TRBV2 and TRBJ1-2; TRBD1 agrees at 8 bases. Germline V CDR1 and CDR2: SNHLY, FYNNEI. There are 15 residues in the CDR3. With 5 bases clipped from V and 7 bases from J, the junction kept 12 bases outside the gene matches.

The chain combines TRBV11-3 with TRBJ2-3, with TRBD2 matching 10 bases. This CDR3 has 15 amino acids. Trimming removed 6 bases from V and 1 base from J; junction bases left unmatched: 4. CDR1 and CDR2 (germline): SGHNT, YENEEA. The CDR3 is CASSQAGGRTDTQYF. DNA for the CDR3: TGTGCCAGCAGTCAAGCGGGAGGGCGCACAGATACGCAGTATTTT. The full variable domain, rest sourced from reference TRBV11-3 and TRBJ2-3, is EAGVVQSPRYKIIEKKQPVAFWCNPISGHNTLYWYLQNLGQGPELLIRYENEEAVDDSQLPKDRFSAERLKGVDSTLKIQPAELGDSAVYLCASSQAGGRTDTQYFGPGTRLTVL.

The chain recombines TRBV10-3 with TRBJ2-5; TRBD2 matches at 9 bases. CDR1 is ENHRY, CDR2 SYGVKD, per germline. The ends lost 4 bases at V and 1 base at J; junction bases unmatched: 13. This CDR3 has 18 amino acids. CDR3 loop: CAISVNRASGDTQETQYF. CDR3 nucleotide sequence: TGTGCCATCAGTGTTAATAGGGCTAGCGGGGACACCCAAGAGACCCAGTACTTC.

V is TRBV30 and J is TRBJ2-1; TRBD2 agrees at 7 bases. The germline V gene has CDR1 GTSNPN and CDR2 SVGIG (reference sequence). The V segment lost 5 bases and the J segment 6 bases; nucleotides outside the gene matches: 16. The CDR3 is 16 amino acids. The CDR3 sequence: CAWLNGGGGPINEQFF. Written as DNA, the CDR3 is TGTGCCTGGTTAAACGGTGGGGGAGGGCCGATCAATGAGCAGTTCTTC.

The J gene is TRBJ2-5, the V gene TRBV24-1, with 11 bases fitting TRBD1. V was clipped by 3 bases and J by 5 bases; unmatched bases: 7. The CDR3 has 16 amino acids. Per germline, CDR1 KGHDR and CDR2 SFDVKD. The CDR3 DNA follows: TGTGCCACCAGTGATATTAGGGACAGGGGGGGGGAGACCCAGTACTTC. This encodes CATSDIRDRGGETQYF.

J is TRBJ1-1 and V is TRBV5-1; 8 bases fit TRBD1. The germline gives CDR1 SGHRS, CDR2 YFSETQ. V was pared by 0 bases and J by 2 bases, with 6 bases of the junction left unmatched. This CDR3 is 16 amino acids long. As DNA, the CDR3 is TGCGCCAGCAGCTTGGCCGGGGGGACAGGTAACACTGAAGCTTTCTTT. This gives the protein CASSLAGGTGNTEAFF.

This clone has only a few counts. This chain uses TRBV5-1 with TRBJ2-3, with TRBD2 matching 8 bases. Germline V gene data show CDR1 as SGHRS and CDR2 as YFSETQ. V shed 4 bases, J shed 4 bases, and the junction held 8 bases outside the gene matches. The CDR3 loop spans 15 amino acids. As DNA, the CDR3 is TGCGCCAGCAGCCAGACGGCGGGAGGTGCAGATACGCAGTATTTT. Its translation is CASSQTAGGADTQYF. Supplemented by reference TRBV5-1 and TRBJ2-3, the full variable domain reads KAGVTQTPRYLIKTRGQQVTLSCSPISGHRSVSWYQQTPGQGLQFLFEYFSETQRNKGNFPGRFSGRQFSNSRSEMNVSTLELGDSALYLCASSQTAGGADTQYFGPGTRLTVL.

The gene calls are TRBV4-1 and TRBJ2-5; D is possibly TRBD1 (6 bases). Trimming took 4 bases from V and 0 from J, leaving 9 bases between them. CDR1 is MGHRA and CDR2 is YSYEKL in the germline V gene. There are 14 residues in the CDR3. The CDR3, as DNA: TGCGCCAGCAGCCGAGGACAGTACCAAGAGACCCAGTACTTC. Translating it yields CASSRGQYQETQYF.

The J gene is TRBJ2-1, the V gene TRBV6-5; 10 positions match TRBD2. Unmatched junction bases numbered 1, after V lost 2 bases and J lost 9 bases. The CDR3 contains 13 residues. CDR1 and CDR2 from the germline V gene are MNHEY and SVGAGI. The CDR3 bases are TGTGCCAGCAGTTACGTAGCGGGAGGTGAGCAGTTCTTC. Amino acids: CASSYVAGGEQFF.

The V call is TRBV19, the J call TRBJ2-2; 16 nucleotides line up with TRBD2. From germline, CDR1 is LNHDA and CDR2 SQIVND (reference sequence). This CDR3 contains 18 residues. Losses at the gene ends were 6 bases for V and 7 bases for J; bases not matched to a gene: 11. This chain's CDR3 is CASSPRGLAGGLNGELFF. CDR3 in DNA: TGTGCCAGTAGCCCCCGGGGACTAGCGGGGGGGCTTAACGGGGAGCTGTTTTTT. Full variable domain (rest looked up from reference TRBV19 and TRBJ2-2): DGGITQSPKYLFRKEGQNVTLSCEQNLNHDAMYWYRQDPGQGLRLIYYSQIVNDFQKGDIAEGYSVSREKKESFPLTVTSAQKNPTAFYLCASSPRGLAGGLNGELFFGEGSRLTVL.

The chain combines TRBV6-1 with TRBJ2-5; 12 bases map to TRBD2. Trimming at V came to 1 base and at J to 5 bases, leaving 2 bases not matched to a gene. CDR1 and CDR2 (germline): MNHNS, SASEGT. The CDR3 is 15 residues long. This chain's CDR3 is CASSEGTSGTETQYF. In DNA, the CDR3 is TGTGCCAGCAGTGAAGGGACTAGCGGGACGGAGACCCAGTACTTC.

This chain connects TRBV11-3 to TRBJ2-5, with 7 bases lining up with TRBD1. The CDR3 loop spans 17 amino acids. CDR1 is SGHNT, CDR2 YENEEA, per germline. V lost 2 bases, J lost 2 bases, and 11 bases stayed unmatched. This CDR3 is CASSLSLNSRGQETQYF. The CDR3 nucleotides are TGTGCCAGCAGCTTAAGTTTGAACAGCAGGGGGCAAGAGACCCAGTACTTC.

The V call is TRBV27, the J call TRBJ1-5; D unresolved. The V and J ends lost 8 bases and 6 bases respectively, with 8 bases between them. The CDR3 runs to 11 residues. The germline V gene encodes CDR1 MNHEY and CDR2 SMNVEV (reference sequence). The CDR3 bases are TGTGCCAGCGGACTTGGTCAGCCCCAGCATTTT. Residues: CASGLGQPQHF.

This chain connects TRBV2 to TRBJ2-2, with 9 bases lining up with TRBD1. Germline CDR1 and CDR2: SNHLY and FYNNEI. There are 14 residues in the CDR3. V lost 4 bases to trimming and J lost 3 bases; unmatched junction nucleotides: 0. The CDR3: CASSGQGDTGELFF. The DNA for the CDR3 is TGTGCCAGCAGTGGACAGGGGGACACCGGGGAGCTGTTTTTT.

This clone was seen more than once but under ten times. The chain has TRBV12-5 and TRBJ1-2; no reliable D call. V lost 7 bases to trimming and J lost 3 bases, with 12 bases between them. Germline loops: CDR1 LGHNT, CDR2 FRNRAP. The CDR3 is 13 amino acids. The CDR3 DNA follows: TGTGCTAGTGATCACGGAGGTGACTATGGCTACACCTTC. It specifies CASDHGGDYGYTF.

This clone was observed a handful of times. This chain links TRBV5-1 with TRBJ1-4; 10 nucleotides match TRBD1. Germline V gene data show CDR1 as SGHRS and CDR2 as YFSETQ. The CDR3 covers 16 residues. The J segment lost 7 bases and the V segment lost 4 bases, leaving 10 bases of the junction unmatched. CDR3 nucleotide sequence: TGCGCCAGCAGCCACGGGGACAGGGGTTCAAGTGAAAAACTGTTTTTT. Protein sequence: CASSHGDRGSSEKLFF.

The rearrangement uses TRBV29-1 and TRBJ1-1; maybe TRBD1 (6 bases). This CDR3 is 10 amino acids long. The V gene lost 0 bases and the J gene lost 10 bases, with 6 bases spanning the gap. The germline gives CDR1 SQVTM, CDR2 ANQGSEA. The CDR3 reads CSVEEGAAFF. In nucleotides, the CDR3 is TGCAGCGTTGAAGAGGGGGCAGCTTTCTTT. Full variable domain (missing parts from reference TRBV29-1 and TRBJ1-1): SAVISQKPSRDICQRGTSLTIQCQVDSQVTMMFWYRQQPGQSLTLIATANQGSEATYESGFVIDKFPISRPNLTFSTLTVSNMSPEDSSIYLCSVEEGAAFFGQGTRLTVV.